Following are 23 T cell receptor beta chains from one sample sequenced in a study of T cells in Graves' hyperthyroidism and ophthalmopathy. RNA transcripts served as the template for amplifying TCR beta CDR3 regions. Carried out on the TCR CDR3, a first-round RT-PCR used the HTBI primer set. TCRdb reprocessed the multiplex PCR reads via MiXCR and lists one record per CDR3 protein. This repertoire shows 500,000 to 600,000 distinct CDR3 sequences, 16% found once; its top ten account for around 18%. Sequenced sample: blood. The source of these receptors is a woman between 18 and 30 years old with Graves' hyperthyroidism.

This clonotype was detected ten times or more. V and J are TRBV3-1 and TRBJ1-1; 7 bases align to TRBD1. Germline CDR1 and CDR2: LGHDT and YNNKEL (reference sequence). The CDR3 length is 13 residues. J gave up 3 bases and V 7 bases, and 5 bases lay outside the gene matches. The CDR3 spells CASTKGQYTEAFF. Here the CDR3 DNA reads TGTGCCAGCACCAAGGGACAGTACACTGAAGCTTTCTTT.

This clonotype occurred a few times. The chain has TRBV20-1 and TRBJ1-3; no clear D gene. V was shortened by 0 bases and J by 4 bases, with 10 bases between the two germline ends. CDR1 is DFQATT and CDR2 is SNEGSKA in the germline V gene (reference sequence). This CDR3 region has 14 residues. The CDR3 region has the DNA TGCAGTGCTAGAGATCGACCTAGGGGAAACACCATATATTTT. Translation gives CSARDRPRGNTIYF.

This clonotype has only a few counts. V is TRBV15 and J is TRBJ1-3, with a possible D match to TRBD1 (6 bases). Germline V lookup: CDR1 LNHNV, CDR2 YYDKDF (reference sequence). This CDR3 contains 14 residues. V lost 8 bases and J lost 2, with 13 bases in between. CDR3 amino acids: CATRPGTTGNTIYF. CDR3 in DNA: TGTGCCACCCGCCCAGGGACAACTGGAAACACCATATATTTT.

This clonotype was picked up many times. CDR3 amino acids: CASSLAGAANQPQHF. CDR3 DNA: TGTGCCAGCAGCTTAGCCGGAGCGGCTAATCAGCCCCAGCATTTT. The V call is TRBV7-9, the J call TRBJ1-5; no firm D call. CDR1 and CDR2 (germline): SEHNR, FQNEAQ (reference sequence). The CDR3 runs to 15 residues. Trimming took off 0 bases at V and 4 bases at J, with 10 bases between the two ends.

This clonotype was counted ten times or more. The DNA of the CDR3 is TGTGCCAGCAGGGGGACAACTCTGTCAGATGAGTATTTT. It yields the protein CASRGTTLSDEYF. The chain has TRBV12-3 or TRBV12-4 and TRBJ2-3; tentative D call: TRBD1 (6 bases). The V gene lost 6 bases and the J gene lost 13 bases, with 20 bases spanning the gap. The CDR3 runs to 13 residues.

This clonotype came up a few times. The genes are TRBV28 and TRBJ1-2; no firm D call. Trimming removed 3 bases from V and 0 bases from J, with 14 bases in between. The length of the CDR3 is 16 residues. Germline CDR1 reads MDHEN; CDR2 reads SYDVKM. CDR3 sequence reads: CASSFSLGTSNYGYTF. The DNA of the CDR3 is TGTGCCAGCAGTTTTTCTTTGGGCACTTCTAACTATGGCTACACCTTC.

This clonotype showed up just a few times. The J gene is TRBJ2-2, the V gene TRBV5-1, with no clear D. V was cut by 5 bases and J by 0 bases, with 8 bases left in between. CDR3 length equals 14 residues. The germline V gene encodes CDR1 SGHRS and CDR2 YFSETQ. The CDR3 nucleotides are TGCGCCAGCAGATCGGATTCGAACACCGGGGAGCTGTTTTTT. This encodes CASRSDSNTGELFF. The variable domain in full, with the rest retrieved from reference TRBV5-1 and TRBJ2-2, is KAGVTQTPRYLIKTRGQQVTLSCSPISGHRSVSWYQQTPGQGLQFLFEYFSETQRNKGNFPGRFSGRQFSNSRSEMNVSTLELGDSALYLCASRSDSNTGELFFGEGSRLTVL.

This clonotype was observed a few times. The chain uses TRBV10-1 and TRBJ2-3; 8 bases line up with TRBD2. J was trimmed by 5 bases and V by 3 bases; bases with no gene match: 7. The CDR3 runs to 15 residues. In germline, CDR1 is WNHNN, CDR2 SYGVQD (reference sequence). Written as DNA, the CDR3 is TGCGCCAGCAGTGACACCGGGACTAGAGGAGATACGCAGTATTTT. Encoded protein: CASSDTGTRGDTQYF.

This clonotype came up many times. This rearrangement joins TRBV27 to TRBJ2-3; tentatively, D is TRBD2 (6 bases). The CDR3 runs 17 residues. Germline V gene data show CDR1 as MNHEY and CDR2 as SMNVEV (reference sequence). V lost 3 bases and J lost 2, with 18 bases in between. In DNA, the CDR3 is TGTGCCAGCAGTTTGGAGGGTAGCGGCCATTACACAGATACGCAGTATTTT. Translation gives CASSLEGSGHYTDTQYF.

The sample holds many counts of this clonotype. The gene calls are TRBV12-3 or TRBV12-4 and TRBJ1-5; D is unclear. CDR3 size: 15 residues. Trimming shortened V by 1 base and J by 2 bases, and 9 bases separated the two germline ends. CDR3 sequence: CASSLVGLGNQPQHF. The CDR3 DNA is TGTGCCAGCAGTTTAGTGGGCTTGGGCAATCAGCCCCAGCATTTT.

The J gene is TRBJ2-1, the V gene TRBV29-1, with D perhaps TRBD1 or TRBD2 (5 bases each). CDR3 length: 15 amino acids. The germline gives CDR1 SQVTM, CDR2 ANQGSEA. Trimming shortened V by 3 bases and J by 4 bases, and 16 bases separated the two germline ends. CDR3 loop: CSVDDEGLRYNEQFF. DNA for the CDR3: TGCAGCGTTGACGATGAGGGGCTCAGGTACAATGAGCAGTTCTTC.

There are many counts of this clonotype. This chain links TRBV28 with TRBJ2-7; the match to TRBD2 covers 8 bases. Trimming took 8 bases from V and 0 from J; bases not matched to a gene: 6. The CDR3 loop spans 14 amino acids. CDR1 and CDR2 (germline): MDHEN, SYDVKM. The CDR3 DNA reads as TGTGCCAGCTTTCCGGGGGGGATCTCCTACGAGCAGTACTTC. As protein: CASFPGGISYEQYF.

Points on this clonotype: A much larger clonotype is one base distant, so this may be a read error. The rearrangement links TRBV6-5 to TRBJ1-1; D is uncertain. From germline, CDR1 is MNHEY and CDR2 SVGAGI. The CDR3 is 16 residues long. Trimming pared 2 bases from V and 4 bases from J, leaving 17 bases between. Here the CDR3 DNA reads TGTGCCAGCAGTTACCCCATTGGCCCCCGCGGCACTGAAGCTTTCTTT. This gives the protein CASSYPIGPRGTEAFF.

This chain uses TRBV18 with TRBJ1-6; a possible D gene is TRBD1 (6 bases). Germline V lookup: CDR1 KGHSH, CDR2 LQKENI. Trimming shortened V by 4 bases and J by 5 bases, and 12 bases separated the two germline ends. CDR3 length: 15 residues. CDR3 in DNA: TGTGCCAGCTCACTTAGGACAGCCGATAATTCACCCCTCCACTTT. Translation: CASSLRTADNSPLHF.

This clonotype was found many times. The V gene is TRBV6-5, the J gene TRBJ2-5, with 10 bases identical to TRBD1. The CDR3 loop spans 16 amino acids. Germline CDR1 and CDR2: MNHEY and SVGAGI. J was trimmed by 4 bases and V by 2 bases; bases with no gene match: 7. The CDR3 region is CASSYGRTGGGETQYF. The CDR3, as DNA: TGTGCCAGCAGTTACGGCCGGACAGGGGGTGGAGAGACCCAGTACTTC.

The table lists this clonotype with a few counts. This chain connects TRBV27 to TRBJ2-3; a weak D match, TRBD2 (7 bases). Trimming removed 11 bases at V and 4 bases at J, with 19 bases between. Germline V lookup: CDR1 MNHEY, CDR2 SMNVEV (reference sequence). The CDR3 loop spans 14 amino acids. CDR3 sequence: CASTPRGAADTQYF. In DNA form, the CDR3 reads TGTGCCTCTACCCCACGGGGGGCGGCAGATACGCAGTATTTT.

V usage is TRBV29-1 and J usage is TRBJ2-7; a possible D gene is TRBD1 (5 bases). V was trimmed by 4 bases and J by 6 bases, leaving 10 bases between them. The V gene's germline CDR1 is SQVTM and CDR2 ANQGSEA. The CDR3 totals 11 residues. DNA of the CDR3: TGCAGCGTTGGACAGTTCCGCGAGCAGTACTTC. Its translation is CSVGQFREQYF.

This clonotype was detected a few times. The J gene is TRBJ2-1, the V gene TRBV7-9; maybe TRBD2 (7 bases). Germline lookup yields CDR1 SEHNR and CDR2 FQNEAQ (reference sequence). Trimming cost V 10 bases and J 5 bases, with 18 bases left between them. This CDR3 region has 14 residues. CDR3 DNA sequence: TGTGCCAACTCCCCGGGGGGACACAACAATGAGCAGTTCTTC. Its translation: CANSPGGHNNEQFF. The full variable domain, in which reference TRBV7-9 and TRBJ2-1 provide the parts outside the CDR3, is DTGVSQNPRHKITKRGQNVTFRCDPISEHNRLYWYRQTLGQGPEFLTYFQNEAQLEKSRLLSDRFSAERPKGSFSTLEIQRTEQGDSAMYLCANSPGGHNNEQFFGPGTRLTVL.

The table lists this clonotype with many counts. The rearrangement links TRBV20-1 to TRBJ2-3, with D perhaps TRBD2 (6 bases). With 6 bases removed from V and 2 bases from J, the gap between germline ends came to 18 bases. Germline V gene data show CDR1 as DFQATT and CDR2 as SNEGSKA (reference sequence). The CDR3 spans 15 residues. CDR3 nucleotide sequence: TGCAGTGCGCGCCAATTTGGGCGGGACACAGATACGCAGTATTTT. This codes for CSARQFGRDTDTQYF.

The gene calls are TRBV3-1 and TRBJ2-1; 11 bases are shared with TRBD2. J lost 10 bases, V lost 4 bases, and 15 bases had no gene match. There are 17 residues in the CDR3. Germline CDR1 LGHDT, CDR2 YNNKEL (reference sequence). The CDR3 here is CASSLTSLAGGTYEQFF. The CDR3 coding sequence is TGTGCCAGCAGCCTTACCAGTCTAGCGGGAGGTACCTACGAGCAGTTCTTC.

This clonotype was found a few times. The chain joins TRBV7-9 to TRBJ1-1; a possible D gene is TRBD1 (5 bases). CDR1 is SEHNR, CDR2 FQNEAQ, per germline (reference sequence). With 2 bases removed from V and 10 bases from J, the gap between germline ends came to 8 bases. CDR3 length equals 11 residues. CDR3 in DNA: TGTGCCAGCAGCTTACTAGGGGCAGCTTTCTTT. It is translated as CASSLLGAAFF.

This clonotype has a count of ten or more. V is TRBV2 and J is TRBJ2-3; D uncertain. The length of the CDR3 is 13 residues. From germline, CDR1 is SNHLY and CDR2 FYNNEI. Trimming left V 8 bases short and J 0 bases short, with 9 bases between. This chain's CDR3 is CASQKTSTDTQYF. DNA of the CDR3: TGTGCCAGCCAAAAGACTAGCACAGATACGCAGTATTTT.

The CDR3 sequence: CASSEWGFAETQYF. CDR3 in DNA: TGTGCCAGCAGTGAATGGGGGTTTGCAGAGACCCAGTACTTC. The chain has TRBV6-1 and TRBJ2-5; D might be TRBD1 or TRBD2, each matching 5 bases. V lost 2 bases and J 4 bases, leaving 11 bases between the germline ends. This CDR3 has 14 amino acids. Germline V gives CDR1 MNHNS, CDR2 SASEGT.